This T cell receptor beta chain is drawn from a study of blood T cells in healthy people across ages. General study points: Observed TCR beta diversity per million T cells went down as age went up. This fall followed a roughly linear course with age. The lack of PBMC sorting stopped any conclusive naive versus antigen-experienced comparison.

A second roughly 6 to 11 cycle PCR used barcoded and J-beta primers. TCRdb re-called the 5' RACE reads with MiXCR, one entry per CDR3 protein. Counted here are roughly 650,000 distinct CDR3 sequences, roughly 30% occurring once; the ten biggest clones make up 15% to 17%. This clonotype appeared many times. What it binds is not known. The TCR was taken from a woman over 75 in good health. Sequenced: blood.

The CDR3 bases are TGCAGTGCTAGAGATCTACGGGGGGTGTTCTTAGAGACCCAGTACTTC. Its protein is CSARDLRGVFLETQYF. V and J are TRBV20-1 and TRBJ2-5, with 7 nucleotides matching TRBD2. V was pared by 0 bases and J by 4 bases, with 11 bases of the junction left unmatched. The germline V gene encodes CDR1 DFQATT and CDR2 SNEGSKA (reference sequence). The CDR3 totals 16 residues.